One sample yielded the 15 T cell receptor beta chains listed below, sequenced in a study of blood T cells in healthy people across ages. Then a second PCR, running about 6 to 11 cycles, was carried out with a sample-barcoded 5' primer and a J-beta primer mix. TCRdb re-analysed the 5' RACE reads in MiXCR, keeping a single row per CDR3 protein. This table has approximately 780,000 distinct CDR3 sequences, around 25% appearing once. A further study also used this sample, focusing on T cells of mothers and their children.

Sequencing was performed on blood. The receptors were gathered from a boy younger than 18 in good health.

This clonotype was seen more than once but under ten times. J is TRBJ2-4 and V is TRBV5-4; D might be TRBD1 (6 bases). V lost 4 bases to trimming and J lost 7 bases, with 15 bases between them. The CDR3 runs to 14 residues. Germline CDR1 is SGHNT and CDR2 is YYREEE (reference sequence). CDR3 loop: CASSLPGAGNIQYF. The CDR3 DNA reads TGTGCCAGCAGCCTTCCAGGGGCCGGGAACATTCAGTACTTC.

This clonotype was seen a handful of times. V and J are TRBV7-2 and TRBJ2-3, with D perhaps TRBD1 or TRBD2 (6 bases each). The ends were cut back, 6 bases at V and 6 bases at J, with 19 bases in the middle. Germline CDR1 SGHTA, CDR2 FQGNSA. This CDR3 has 15 amino acids. The DNA of the CDR3 is TGTGCCAGCAGATTTAGCGCGACGGGGGCGGATACGCAGTATTTT. Translated, it gives CASRFSATGADTQYF.

This clonotype appeared a few times. The rearrangement joins TRBV5-1 to TRBJ2-5; D gene unclear. The CDR3 runs to 13 residues. CDR1 and CDR2 from the germline V gene are SGHRS and YFSETQ. V was pared by 3 bases and J by 5 bases, with 11 bases between. In DNA form, the CDR3 reads TGCGCCAGCAGCTCTGTCGGTGGGGAGACCCAGTACTTC. Protein sequence: CASSSVGGETQYF.

About this clonotype: The junction differs from germline at one of its ends, possibly a read error. The genes are TRBV7-2 and TRBJ2-1, with TRBD2 as a possible D gene (6 bases). Germline CDR1 SGHTA, CDR2 FQGNSA. CDR3 size: 14 residues. The CDR3 DNA is TGTGCCAGCAGCGTGAGACTAGGGTCGGGTGAGCAGTTCTTT. Translation gives CASSVRLGSGEQFF.

The chain couples TRBV29-1 to TRBJ1-2, with no clear D. Germline CDR1 SQVTM, CDR2 ANQGSEA. This CDR3 region has 15 residues. Written as DNA, the CDR3 is TGCAGGGCCCTTTTTGCCGGAACGGTGAACTATGGCTACACCTTC. Translation gives CRALFAGTVNYGYTF.

V is TRBV7-9 and J is TRBJ2-7; D perhaps matches TRBD2 (6 bases). The CDR3 sequence is 14 residues long. V was trimmed by 2 bases and J by 2 bases, leaving 10 bases between them. The V gene's germline CDR1 is SEHNR and CDR2 FQNEAQ (reference sequence). CDR3 DNA sequence: TGTGCCAGCAGCTTAAACGGGAGAACCTACGAGCAGTACTTC. Encoded protein: CASSLNGRTYEQYF. Full variable domain (missing parts from reference TRBV7-9 and TRBJ2-7): DTGVSQNPRHKITKRGQNVTFRCDPISEHNRLYWYRQTLGQGPEFLTYFQNEAQLEKSRLLSDRFSAERPKGSFSTLEIQRTEQGDSAMYLCASSLNGRTYEQYFGPGTRLTVT.

A few counts support this clonotype. V gene TRBV7-2 combines with J gene TRBJ2-2; D gene ambiguous. Per the germline V gene, CDR1 is SGHTA and CDR2 is FQGNSA. Trimming pared 1 base from V and 0 bases from J, leaving 12 bases between. This CDR3 spans 17 amino acids. The CDR3 loop reads CASSLVPSYANTGELFF. The CDR3 DNA sequence: TGTGCCAGCAGCTTAGTCCCGTCGTACGCGAACACCGGGGAGCTGTTTTTT. Full variable domain (outside the CDR3, taken from reference TRBV7-2 and TRBJ2-2): GAGVSQSPSNKVTEKGKDVELRCDPISGHTALYWYRQSLGQGLEFLIYFQGNSAPDKSGLPSDRFSAERTGGSVSTLTIQRTQQEDSAVYLCASSLVPSYANTGELFFGEGSRLTVL.

The table lists this clonotype with a few counts. This chain links TRBV3-1 with TRBJ2-4; D might be TRBD1 or TRBD2, each matching 6 bases. CDR3 length: 15 residues. The germline V gene has CDR1 LGHDT and CDR2 YNNKEL (reference sequence). Trimming took 4 bases from V and 7 from J, leaving 17 bases between them. The CDR3 region is CASSPRGVGTNIQYF. The CDR3 nucleotides are TGTGCCAGCAGCCCGAGGGGGGTCGGTACCAACATTCAGTACTTC.

A single count supports this clonotype. The rearrangement links TRBV5-1 to TRBJ1-2; D gene unclear. Per the germline V gene, CDR1 is SGHRS and CDR2 is YFSETQ. CDR3 length equals 13 residues. Trimming cost V 3 bases and J 4 bases, with 10 bases left between them. In DNA, the CDR3 is TGCGCCAGCAGCTCGGACGGATCCTATGGCTACACCTTC. As protein: CASSSDGSYGYTF.

On this clonotype itself: The junction does not match germline at one end; this may be a read error. The chain joins TRBV20-1 to TRBJ2-5; weak D call: TRBD1 (6 bases). TRBJ2-1 matches the DNA end more closely, so the J call is doubtful. CDR3 length: 10 residues. The germline CDR1 and CDR2 sequences are DFQATT and SNEGSKA (reference sequence). The CDR3 reads CRATDRKQFF. The CDR3 region has the DNA TGCAGGGCTACGGACAGAAAGCAGTTCTTC.

This clonotype was counted once. The chain recombines TRBV2 with TRBJ1-2; D ambiguous. Germline V gene data show CDR1 as SNHLY and CDR2 as FYNNEI. The CDR3 has 12 amino acids. V lost 6 bases to trimming and J lost 6 bases, with 11 bases between them. CDR3 nucleotide sequence: TGTGCCAGCAGGACGGACGTGGATGGCTACACCTTC. The encoded protein is CASRTDVDGYTF.

V and J are TRBV18 and TRBJ1-2; D call uncertain. V was pared by 3 bases and J by 4 bases, with 15 bases between. The germline V gene has CDR1 KGHSH and CDR2 LQKENI. The CDR3 extends over 15 amino acids. CDR3 sequence reads: CASSPYREASYGYTF. The CDR3 DNA is TGTGCCAGCTCACCTTACCGGGAAGCTTCCTATGGCTACACCTTC.

CDR3 amino acids: CSVGQGYQETQYF. CDR3 coding DNA: TGCAGCGTTGGCCAGGGCTATCAAGAGACCCAGTACTTC. The V gene is TRBV29-1, the J gene TRBJ2-5; a weak D match, TRBD1 (5 bases). This CDR3 has 13 residues. The V gene's germline CDR1 is SQVTM and CDR2 ANQGSEA. V lost 4 bases to trimming and J lost 2 bases, with 11 bases between them.

The rearrangement uses TRBV2 and TRBJ2-1; D may correspond to TRBD1 or TRBD2 (6 bases each). Looked up from germline, CDR1 is SNHLY and CDR2 is FYNNEI. The CDR3 is made up of 14 amino acids. V was cut by 3 bases and J by 7 bases, with 13 bases left in between. The CDR3 loop reads CASSEEGQGNEQFF. In DNA form, the CDR3 reads TGTGCCAGCAGTGAGGAGGGCCAGGGGAATGAGCAGTTCTTC.

The CDR3 region has the DNA TGTGCCAGCAGCCCCTTTGGGGGGACTGAAGCTTTCTTT. Its protein is CASSPFGGTEAFF. The chain couples TRBV7-9 to TRBJ1-1; tentative D call: TRBD1 (5 bases). Germline CDR1 SEHNR, CDR2 FQNEAQ (reference sequence). This CDR3 is 13 amino acids long. Trimming shortened V by 5 bases and J by 5 bases, and 12 bases separated the two germline ends.